This T cell receptor (beta chain) was profiled in a study of cytomegalovirus exposure and HLA in healthy donors. Study in general: Researchers found that roughly 77% of a few hundred genotyped donors fell within the Caucasian-associated ancestry cluster.

CDR1 is MNHEY and CDR2 is SVGAGI in the germline V gene. V was pared by 0 bases and J by 5 bases, with 13 bases between. The CDR3 runs to 15 residues. Healthy bone marrow donors supplied every sample. The primer mix had 60 Vbeta and 13 Jbeta primers. Clones were sequenced by immunoSEQ multiplex PCR, and TCRdb holds only the in-frame ones, with some missing. Of hundreds of thousands of clones in the sample, about 80% were seen once. What was sequenced was PBMCs. V usage is TRBV6-5 and J usage is TRBJ1-1; D not resolved. This TCR was recovered from a male donor in good health and CMV-seronegative. CDR3 nucleotide sequence: TGTGCCAGCAGTTACTCGTGGGCGGGTGGGACTGAAGCTTTCTTT. Protein product: CASSYSWAGGTEAFF.